This is a list of T cell receptor beta chains from one sample in a study of prognosis after radiotherapy for stage I lung cancer. TCRdb itself ran the multiplex PCR reads through MiXCR, one entry per CDR3 protein. The data hold more than 11,000 distinct CDR3 sequences, with roughly 31% observed a single time. Sequencing was performed on PBMCs, taken before or after stereotactic body radiation therapy (not recorded which). Receptors originate from a donor at least 50 years old with non-small cell lung cancer. The CDR3 runs from the conserved cysteine through the conserved F or W. Fields, in order: V gene, clone size, CDR3 length, J gene, D gene, CDR3 DNA, CDR3 protein. The D gene is left open where the match is weak. The size entry is marked missing in some rows and otherwise reads once, few, many or a size class.

v_gene: TRBV28; abundance: -; len: 12; j_gene: TRBJ1-1; d_gene: -; CDR3nt: TGTGCCAGCAGGATAAACTTGTATGAAGCTTTCTTT; CDR3aa: CASRINLYEAFF
v_gene: TRBV5-6; abundance: many; len: 17; j_gene: TRBJ1-1; d_gene: -; CDR3nt: TGTGCCAGCAGCTCGCGATTAGAAGGGTGGGGGTCCACTGAAGCTTTCTTT; CDR3aa: CASSSRLEGWGSTEAFF
v_gene: TRBV9; abundance: -; len: 17; j_gene: TRBJ2-5; d_gene: TRBD2; CDR3nt: TGTGCCAGCAGCGTAGGTAGGAGGACTAGTTGGATGGAGACCCAGTACTTC; CDR3aa: CASSVGRRTSWMETQYF
v_gene: TRBV6-1; abundance: many; len: 11; j_gene: TRBJ2-1; d_gene: -; CDR3nt: TGTGCCAGCAGTGCTAACTCTGAGCAGTTCTTC; CDR3aa: CASSANSEQFF
v_gene: TRBV5-1; abundance: many; len: 16; j_gene: TRBJ2-2; d_gene: TRBD2; CDR3nt: TGCGCCAGCAGCTCCGGACTAGCGCTGAACACCGGGGAGCTGTTTTTT; CDR3aa: CASSSGLALNTGELFF
v_gene: TRBV7-2; abundance: -; len: 13; j_gene: TRBJ2-7; d_gene: TRBD1; CDR3nt: TGTGCTAGAAGCTCGGGACAGGGAATCGAGCAGTACTTC; CDR3aa: CARSSGQGIEQYF
v_gene: TRBV6-1; abundance: many; len: 14; j_gene: TRBJ2-5; d_gene: -; CDR3nt: TGTGCCAGCAGCAGACTAGTTGGGGTGGAGACCCAGTACTTC; CDR3aa: CASSRLVGVETQYF
v_gene: TRBV3-1; abundance: many; len: 15; j_gene: TRBJ2-1; d_gene: TRBD2; CDR3nt: TGTGCCAGCAGCCAAGGGTCTAGCGGGAGGGCTGAGCAGTTCTTC; CDR3aa: CASSQGSSGRAEQFF
v_gene: TRBV27; abundance: many; len: 15; j_gene: TRBJ2-5; d_gene: -; CDR3nt: TGTGCCAGCAGAGCTAATGGGCAGGGAGGAGAGACCCAGTACTTC; CDR3aa: CASRANGQGGETQYF
v_gene: TRBV28; abundance: many; len: 16; j_gene: TRBJ1-5; d_gene: -; CDR3nt: TGTGCCAGCATCGTTGCAGGGGCTTATAGCAATCAGCCCCAGCATTTT; CDR3aa: CASIVAGAYSNQPQHF
v_gene: TRBV5-1; abundance: -; len: 15; j_gene: TRBJ2-3; d_gene: TRBD2; CDR3nt: TGCGCCAGCAGCTTCCTAGCGGGGGGCACAGATACGCAGTATTTT; CDR3aa: CASSFLAGGTDTQYF
v_gene: TRBV28; abundance: medium-sized; len: 13; j_gene: TRBJ2-1; d_gene: TRBD2; CDR3nt: TGTGCCAGCAATCCTAGCGGGTTCAATGAGCAGTTCTTC; CDR3aa: CASNPSGFNEQFF
v_gene: TRBV12-3/TRBV12-4; abundance: -; len: 15; j_gene: TRBJ2-2; d_gene: TRBD2; CDR3nt: TGTGCCAGCAGCAGTAGCGGGAGGGGGTTCGGGGAGCTGTTTTTT; CDR3aa: CASSSSGRGFGELFF
v_gene: TRBV27; abundance: -; len: 12; j_gene: TRBJ1-5; d_gene: -; CDR3nt: TGTGCCATCAGTCCTAGGTCGGGGCCCCAGCATTTT; CDR3aa: CAISPRSGPQHF
v_gene: TRBV20-1; abundance: many; len: 15; j_gene: TRBJ1-2; d_gene: TRBD1; CDR3nt: TGCAGTGCTATCGTCCGGGACAGGGGGCCCTATGGCTACACCTTC; CDR3aa: CSAIVRDRGPYGYTF
v_gene: TRBV12-3/TRBV12-4; abundance: medium-sized; len: 13; j_gene: TRBJ2-7; d_gene: -; CDR3nt: TGTGCCAGCAATCTTGGGGGGCTCTACGAGCAGTACTTC; CDR3aa: CASNLGGLYEQYF
v_gene: TRBV5-1; abundance: many; len: 18; j_gene: TRBJ2-1; d_gene: TRBD2; CDR3nt: TGCGCCAGCAGCCTTCTCGGACTAGCGGGGATCGGTACCCATGAGCAGTTCTTC; CDR3aa: CASSLLGLAGIGTHEQFF
v_gene: TRBV12-3/TRBV12-4; abundance: medium-sized; len: 12; j_gene: TRBJ2-7; d_gene: -; CDR3nt: TGTGCCAGCAGCAGTACAGGCTACGAGCAGTACTTC; CDR3aa: CASSSTGYEQYF
v_gene: TRBV5-1; abundance: many; len: 14; j_gene: TRBJ2-5; d_gene: -; CDR3nt: TGCGCCAGCAGCATCGGCAACGGGGAAGAGACCCAGTACTTC; CDR3aa: CASSIGNGEETQYF
v_gene: TRBV4-1; abundance: many; len: 18; j_gene: TRBJ2-7; d_gene: TRBD2; CDR3nt: TGCGCCAGCAGCCAAGATAGGGGACTAGCGGGAGCAAACTACGAGCAGTACTTC; CDR3aa: CASSQDRGLAGANYEQYF
v_gene: TRBV15; abundance: -; len: 14; j_gene: TRBJ2-1; d_gene: TRBD2; CDR3nt: TGTGCCACCAAGGTGGCTAGCGGGGACGGCGGGCAGTTCTTC; CDR3aa: CATKVASGDGGQFF
v_gene: TRBV20-1; abundance: many; len: 19; j_gene: TRBJ2-5; d_gene: -; CDR3nt: TGCAGTGCTAGACCGCAGACCCGGGCCCTACGATCCCCGGGGGAGACCCAGTACTTC; CDR3aa: CSARPQTRALRSPGETQYF
v_gene: TRBV28; abundance: -; len: 14; j_gene: TRBJ2-1; d_gene: TRBD2; CDR3nt: TGTGCCAGTTTTTTAGGACTAGAGTCCGACGTCGAGTTCTTC; CDR3aa: CASFLGLESDVEFF
v_gene: TRBV11-2; abundance: many; len: 14; j_gene: TRBJ1-1; d_gene: TRBD1; CDR3nt: TGTGCCAGCAGCCCCCGACAGGGAAATCGAGAAGCTTTCTTT; CDR3aa: CASSPRQGNREAFF
v_gene: TRBV5-8; abundance: -; len: 14; j_gene: TRBJ2-1; d_gene: -; CDR3nt: TGTGCCAGCAGCTTGTCTGGGGGGCCGGATGAACATTTCTTC; CDR3aa: CASSLSGGPDEHFF
v_gene: TRBV28; abundance: many; len: 15; j_gene: TRBJ1-1; d_gene: -; CDR3nt: TGTGCCAGCAGGGGATCAGGTACAGGGAACACTGAAGCTTTCTTT; CDR3aa: CASRGSGTGNTEAFF
v_gene: TRBV12-3/TRBV12-4; abundance: -; len: 15; j_gene: TRBJ2-1; d_gene: TRBD2; CDR3nt: TGTGCCAGCTCACTAGCGTTTATCCCCTACAATGAGCAGTTCTTC; CDR3aa: CASSLAFIPYNEQFF
v_gene: TRBV10-3; abundance: many; len: 13; j_gene: TRBJ1-5; d_gene: -; CDR3nt: TGTGCCATCAGTGAGTCAGGGGATCAGCCCCAGCATTTT; CDR3aa: CAISESGDQPQHF
v_gene: TRBV7-3; abundance: medium-sized; len: 15; j_gene: TRBJ2-1; d_gene: -; CDR3nt: TGTGCCAGCAGCTCCTGGATGGACAACGGCAATGAGCAGTTCTTC; CDR3aa: CASSSWMDNGNEQFF
v_gene: TRBV15; abundance: medium-sized; len: 12; j_gene: TRBJ2-1; d_gene: -; CDR3nt: TGTGCCACCAGCAGAGTCGGCAATGAGCAGTTCTTC; CDR3aa: CATSRVGNEQFF
v_gene: TRBV2; abundance: many; len: 14; j_gene: TRBJ1-1; d_gene: -; CDR3nt: TGTGCCAGCGAATACTATTTTATGAACACTGAAGCTTTCTTT; CDR3aa: CASEYYFMNTEAFF